This TCR beta chain was identified in a study of cytomegalovirus exposure and HLA in healthy donors. Findings and limits, study-wide: Earlier findings revealed that most TCR beta V segments proved productive either about 87% or about 30% of the time. The presence/absence work took it that sequencing depth was about the same across donors. When the data were analyzed later, several of the most significant clusters appeared to be linked to common viral pathogens.

60 Vbeta and 13 Jbeta primers were used in PCR. TCRdb's copy holds only in-frame clones and misses some; the assay was immunoSEQ multiplex PCR. Of 63,000 or so clones listed, approximately 76% are singletons. V shed 0 bases and J shed 14 bases, with 11 bases lying between them. CDR1 and CDR2 from the germline V gene are GTSNPN and SVGIG (reference sequence). There are 11 residues in the CDR3. Each donor was nominally healthy when sampled (though unrecorded immune exposures were likely). In its sample, this clone was seen a few times. The antigen is unknown. The source is a man between 45 and 60 years old in good health and CMV-seronegative. The sample consisted of PBMCs. The rearrangement links TRBV30 to TRBJ2-1, with a weak D call TRBD1 (6 bases). The CDR3 region has the DNA TGTGCCTGGAGTGTACGGACAGTGGAGTTCTTC. This sequence encodes CAWSVRTVEFF.